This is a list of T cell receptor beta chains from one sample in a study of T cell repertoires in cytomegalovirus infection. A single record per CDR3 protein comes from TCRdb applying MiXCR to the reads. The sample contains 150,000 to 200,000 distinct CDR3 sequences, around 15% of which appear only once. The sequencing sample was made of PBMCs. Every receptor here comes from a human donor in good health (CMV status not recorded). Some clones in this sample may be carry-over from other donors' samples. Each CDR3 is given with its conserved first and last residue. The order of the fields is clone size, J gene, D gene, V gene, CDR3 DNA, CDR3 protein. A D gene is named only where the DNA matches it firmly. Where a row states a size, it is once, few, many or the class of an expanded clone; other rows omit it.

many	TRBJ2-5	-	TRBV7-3	TGTGCCAGCAGCCCCGACCCCGGGAATCAAGAGACCCAGTACTTC	CASSPDPGNQETQYF
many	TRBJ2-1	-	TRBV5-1	TGCGCCAGCAGCTTCAGCGGAACGCCCGTTAATGAGCAGTTCTTC	CASSFSGTPVNEQFF
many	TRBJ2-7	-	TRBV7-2	TGTGCCAGCAGCTTCCCCCGGGGCCGAATGAGCTCCTACGAGCAGTACTTC	CASSFPRGRMSSYEQYF
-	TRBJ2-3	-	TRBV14	TGTGCCAGCAGCCTAGGACTGGTCTTCACAGATACGCAGTATTTT	CASSLGLVFTDTQYF
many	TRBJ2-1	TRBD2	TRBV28	TGTGCCAGCAGTTTACCCCGGCTAGCGGCGTACAATGAGCAGTTCTTC	CASSLPRLAAYNEQFF
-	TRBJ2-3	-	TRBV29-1	TGCAGCGTTGGGGTCAGCACAGATACGCAGTATTTT	CSVGVSTDTQYF
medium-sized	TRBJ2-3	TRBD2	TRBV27	TGTGCCAGCCAAGCCGGGGGACTAGCAGCAACAGATACGCAGTATTTT	CASQAGGLAATDTQYF
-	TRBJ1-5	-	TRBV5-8	TGTGCCAGCAGCTTGGCGCACAATCAGCCCCAGCATTTT	CASSLAHNQPQHF
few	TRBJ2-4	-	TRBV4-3	TGCGCCAGCAGCCAAGGTACCCTGGGATCTTTAGCCAAAAACATTCAGTACTTC	CASSQGTLGSLAKNIQYF
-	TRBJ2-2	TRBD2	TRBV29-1	TGCAGCGCCTCCGGGGGGGGGTACGGAACCGGGGAGCTGTTTTTT	CSASGGGYGTGELFF
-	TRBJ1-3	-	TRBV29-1	TGCAGCGTTGTATCCCAGCTTGGAAACACCATATATTTT	CSVVSQLGNTIYF
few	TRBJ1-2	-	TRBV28	TGTGCCAGCAGTTTACCAGGGTTGGATGGCTACACCTTC	CASSLPGLDGYTF
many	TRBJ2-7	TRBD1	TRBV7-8	TGTGCCAGCAACAACGCAGGGGGCTACGAGCAGTACTTC	CASNNAGGYEQYF
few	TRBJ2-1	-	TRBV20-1	TGCAGTGCTAGGGCCAGTACCAATGAGCAGTTCTTC	CSARASTNEQFF
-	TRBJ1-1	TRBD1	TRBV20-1	TGCAGTGCTAGAGGCACCGGAGGGGGCAAGAACACTGAAGCTTTCTTT	CSARGTGGGKNTEAFF
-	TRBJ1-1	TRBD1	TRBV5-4	TGTGCCAGCAGCTTCTTCAGGGGGGAGAACACTGAAGCTTTCTTT	CASSFFRGENTEAFF
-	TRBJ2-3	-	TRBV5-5	TGTGCCAGCAGCTTGGAGGGGGGGCGTTGGGATACGCAGTATTTT	CASSLEGGRWDTQYF
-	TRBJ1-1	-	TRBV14	TGTGCCAGCAGCCAAGATCTTATGCGACCCCTGAACACTGAAGCTTTCTTT	CASSQDLMRPLNTEAFF
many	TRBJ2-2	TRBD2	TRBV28	TGTGCCAGCAAATCCGGGACTACCAACACCGGGGAGCTGTTTTTT	CASKSGTTNTGELFF
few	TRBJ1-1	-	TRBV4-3	TGCGCCAGCAGCCTGGTGCGGGGAGCGAACACTGAAGCTTTCTTT	CASSLVRGANTEAFF
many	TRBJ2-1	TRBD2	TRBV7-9	TGTGCCAGCAGCTTAGACGGACTAGCGGTGTCCTACAATGAGCAGTTCTTC	CASSLDGLAVSYNEQFF
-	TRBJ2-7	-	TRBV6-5	TGTGCCAGCAGACAGTTGTTCGGATCCTACGAGCAGTACTTC	CASRQLFGSYEQYF
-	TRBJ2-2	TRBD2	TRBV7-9	TGTGCCAGCAGCCTAGGACTAGCGGGAGCTGGAAACGGGGAGCTGTTTTTT	CASSLGLAGAGNGELFF
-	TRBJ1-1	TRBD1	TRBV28	TGTGCCAGCAGTACGGGACAGGGGAACACTGAAGCTTTCTTT	CASSTGQGNTEAFF
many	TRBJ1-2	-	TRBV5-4	TGTGCCAGCAGCTCCTCTCAGGGGAAGAACTATGGCTACACCTTC	CASSSSQGKNYGYTF
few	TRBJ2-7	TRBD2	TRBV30	TGTGCCTGGAGTGTACCCCGGGTAGCGGGAAAGTACGAGCAGTACTTC	CAWSVPRVAGKYEQYF
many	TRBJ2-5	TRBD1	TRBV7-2	TGTGCCAGCAGCTGGTGGACAGGGCAAGAGACCCAGTACTTC	CASSWWTGQETQYF
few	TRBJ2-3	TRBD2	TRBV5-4	TGTGCCAGCAGCTCCGGACTAGCGGGGGTGAGCACAGATACGCAGTATTTT	CASSSGLAGVSTDTQYF
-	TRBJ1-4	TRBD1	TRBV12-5	TGTGCTAGTGCCCCGGACAGGGGGCAGTCTAATGAAAAACTGTTTTTT	CASAPDRGQSNEKLFF
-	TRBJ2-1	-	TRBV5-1	TGCGCCAGCAGCTGGTCTGGCTACAATGAGCAGTTCTTC	CASSWSGYNEQFF
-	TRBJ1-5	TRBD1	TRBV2	TGTGCCAGCAGTGAACGCCGGGACAGGAACAATCAGCCCCAGCATTTT	CASSERRDRNNQPQHF
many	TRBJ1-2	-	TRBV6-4	TGTGCCAGCAGACAAGACACCATCGGGGCTTATGGCTACACCTTC	CASRQDTIGAYGYTF